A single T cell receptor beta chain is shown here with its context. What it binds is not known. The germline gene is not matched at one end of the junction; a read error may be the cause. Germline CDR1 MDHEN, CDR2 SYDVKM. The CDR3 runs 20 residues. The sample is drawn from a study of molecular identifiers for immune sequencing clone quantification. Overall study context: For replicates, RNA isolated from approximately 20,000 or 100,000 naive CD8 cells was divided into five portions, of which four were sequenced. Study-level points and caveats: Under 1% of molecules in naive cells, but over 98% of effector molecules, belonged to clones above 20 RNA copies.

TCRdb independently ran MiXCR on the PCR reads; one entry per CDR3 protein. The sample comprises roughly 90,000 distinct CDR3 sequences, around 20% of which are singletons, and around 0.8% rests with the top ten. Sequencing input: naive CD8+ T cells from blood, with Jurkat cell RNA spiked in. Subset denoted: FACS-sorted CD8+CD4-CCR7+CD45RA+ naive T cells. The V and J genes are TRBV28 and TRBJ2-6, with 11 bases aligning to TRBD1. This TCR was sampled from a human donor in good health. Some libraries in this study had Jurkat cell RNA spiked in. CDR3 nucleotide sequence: TGTGCCAGCAAAGGTTATGGTGAGGACAGGGGGCTTTCTGGGGCCAACGTCCTAACTTTC. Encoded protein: CASKGYGEDRGLSGANVLTF.